The clone carrying this TCR beta chain was seen many times. Antigen specificity is unknown. One end of the junction is discordant with germline, which a read error may explain. The CDR3 totals 15 residues. Germline V gene sequence: CDR1 SGDLS, CDR2 YYNGEE. This specimen comes from a study of metastatic and nonmetastatic thyroid tumors. Study context: Repertoire data that came from the blood and tumor or nodule tissue of malignant and benign thyroid patients were compared. The study's findings and limits: When malignant thyroid tumors were compared with benign nodules, TCR beta diversity was reportedly significantly higher in the malignant tumors. This held in both blood and tumor samples.

MiXCR was used by TCRdb to re-call the PCR reads. This table has about 7,000 clones, about two fifths appearing once. Patients underwent thyroid surgery, and none had received any treatment before it. This sequence joins TRBV9 and TRBJ2-1, with 8 bases fitting TRBD2. The sequenced material came from tumor tissue. The TCR originated in a female donor with papillary thyroid cancer or a benign thyroid nodule (not recorded which). Some clones in this sample may be carry-over from other donors' samples. CDR3 sequence (DNA): TGTGCCAGCAGCGCAGCAATAGGAGCTAGCCGGGGGGGGATCTTC. It translates to CASSAAIGASRGGIF.